This entry is about one T cell receptor beta chain. Its target is unknown. The data derive from a study of T cell therapy after organ transplantation. Noted time point: 4-8 weeks after completion of therapy. The CDR3 is made up of 15 amino acids. The germline V gene has CDR1 SEHNR and CDR2 FQNEAQ (reference sequence). V gave up 5 bases and J gave up 4 bases; unmatched junction bases: 4. Profiling relied on immunoSEQ multiplex PCR, and the TCRdb table lists in-frame clones only, not all of them. This sample carries under 3,500 clones, roughly 69% of them seen once, and the ten largest clones take over 35%.

The sequenced sample was CD8+ T cells from blood, obtained after autologous CMV-specific T cell therapy. V and J are TRBV7-9 and TRBJ2-2; 10 bases match TRBD1. This clonotype originated in a human patient who had received a solid organ transplant and had CMV disease. Some T cells may possibly be graft donor cells. The CDR3 protein is CASSPRTGGTGELFF. CDR3 DNA sequence: TGTGCCAGCAGCCCCCGGACAGGGGGCACCGGGGAGCTGTTTTTT.